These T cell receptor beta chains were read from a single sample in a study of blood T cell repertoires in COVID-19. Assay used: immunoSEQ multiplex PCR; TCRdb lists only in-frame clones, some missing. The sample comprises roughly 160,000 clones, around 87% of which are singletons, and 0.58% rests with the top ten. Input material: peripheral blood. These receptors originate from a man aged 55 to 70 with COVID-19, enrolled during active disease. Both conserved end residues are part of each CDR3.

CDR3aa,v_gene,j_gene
CASSLTGNLYEQYF,TRBV6-5,TRBJ2-7
CASRGYRDIQQWTF,TRBV28,TRBJ1-2
CASSLLVGVRSRLAEAFF,TRBV7-8,TRBJ1-1
CASSLGGGPDEQFF,TRBV7-2,TRBJ2-1
CASSQARQDGYTF,TRBV3-1/TRBV3-2,TRBJ1-2
CATSDPRRPGTEAFF,TRBV24-1,TRBJ1-1
CASRRTANTGELFF,TRBV6-5,TRBJ2-2
CASSLDRGHVYGYTF,TRBV11-1,TRBJ1-2
CASSPLSGQGAYGYTF,TRBV18,TRBJ1-2
CASRDMGRNSNQPQHF,TRBV6-6,TRBJ1-5
CASSQQGLAGPGEQYF,TRBV3-1/TRBV3-2,TRBJ2-7
CSVESPGGSSLGDYGYTF,TRBV29-1,TRBJ1-2
CASSSTGTGQETQYF,TRBV11-3,TRBJ2-5
CASSQGGFGANVLTF,TRBV3-1/TRBV3-2,TRBJ2-6
CASRITGSYGYTF,TRBV12-3/TRBV12-4,TRBJ1-2
CASRSFNGQPNYGYTF,TRBV28,TRBJ1-2
CSVGGDSLNYGYTF,TRBV29-1,TRBJ1-2
CASGLRGPYGNTIYF,TRBV19,TRBJ1-3
CASSGPPNTEAFF,TRBV6-5,TRBJ1-1
CASSFTSRDIKYF,TRBV5-1,TRBJ2-3
CASSTGQGASTEAFF,TRBV5-4,TRBJ1-1
CASSQRTSGKNTGELFF,TRBV19,TRBJ2-2
CASSRTGPTEAFF,TRBV6-5,TRBJ1-1
CATSGRSTDTQYF,TRBV24-1,TRBJ2-3
CASRPTSGGFGKLFF,TRBV6-5,TRBJ1-4
CASSYGSPGRATGELFF,TRBV6-2/TRBV6-3,TRBJ2-2
CASRSMGQPQHF,TRBV28,TRBJ1-5
CASSGDKGNTIYF,TRBV2,TRBJ1-3
CASSLGGTAIRGTEAFF,TRBV7-2,TRBJ1-1
CASSHPGQGKYEQYF,TRBV4-1,TRBJ2-7
CATSDSTPGTGFIREQYF,TRBV24-1,TRBJ2-7
CASSLGGTGAQNIQYF,TRBV7-8,TRBJ2-4
CASSLVRGPSEKLFF,TRBV7-8,TRBJ1-4
CASSSLGGTYEQYF,TRBV7-9,TRBJ2-7
CASSSTRQGSNQPQHF,TRBV6-5,TRBJ1-5
CSVERTGDGYTF,TRBV29-1,TRBJ1-2
CASSQVSGTGTGDTEAFF,TRBV14,TRBJ1-1
CASSLYGYTF,TRBV7-9,TRBJ1-2
CASTVNLGNEQFF,TRBV6-5,TRBJ2-1
CASSQVLGSNQPQHF,TRBV4-3,TRBJ1-5
CASRDPGYGYTF,TRBV6-5,TRBJ1-2
CASSLRTGPNEKLFF,TRBV5-1,TRBJ1-4
CASSLEGTSYNEQFF,TRBV7-3,TRBJ2-1
CASRRLNQPQHF,TRBV28,TRBJ1-5
CSVEGHLLSGYTF,TRBV29-1,TRBJ1-2